The T cell receptor (beta chain) described here comes from a study of shared clonotypes between healthy human individuals. Using immunoSEQ multiplex PCR, the repertoire was profiled, and TCRdb retains in-frame clones only, with some absent. This table has over 750,000 clones, 96% appearing once. As defined, naive CD8 cells were CD45RO-negative and positively selected for CCR7, with terminally differentiated effector memory CD45RA+ cells excluded. The TCR was taken from a man aged 25-45 years in good health. The sequenced sample consisted of naive CD8+ T cells sorted from blood.

CDR3 region: CASSVEGTGAGETQYF. DNA for the CDR3: TGTGCCAGCAGCGTAGAGGGGACAGGGGCTGGAGAGACCCAGTACTTC. The chain couples TRBV9 to TRBJ2-5; 10 nucleotides align to TRBD1. Trimming cost V 0 bases and J 4 bases; bases outside gene matches: 6. This CDR3 contains 16 residues. Germline CDR1 is SGDLS and CDR2 is YYNGEE.